This entry lists 19 T cell receptor beta chains sequenced from one sample in a study of Graves' ophthalmopathy and Graves' hyperthyroidism. Beta-chain TCR CDR3 regions were amplified from RNA transcripts. RT-PCR in the first round used HTBI primers; a second-round multiplex PCR followed. Each CDR3 protein is one row after TCRdb ran MiXCR on the multiplex PCR reads. This table holds about 380,000 distinct CDR3 sequences, approximately 15% found once. The specimen was peripheral blood. These TCRs come from a woman between 18 and 30 years old with stable Graves' hyperthyroidism.

Only a few counts were recorded for this clonotype. Here the CDR3 omits its conserved ending phenylalanine or tryptophan, so a read error is the likely source. The gene calls are TRBV20-1 and TRBJ1-1, with D perhaps matching TRBD1 (5 bases). CDR3 length: 15 amino acids. CDR1 and CDR2 from the germline V gene are DFQATT and SNEGSKA (reference sequence). Trimming took off 4 bases at V and 2 bases at J, with 17 bases between the two ends. CDR3 nucleotide sequence: TGCAGTGCTATCGATATTCGGGGCCTCAACACTGAAGCTTTCGTT. It translates to CSAIDIRGLNTEAFV.

In its sample, this clonotype was seen many times. The V gene is TRBV5-1, the J gene TRBJ1-1; D is uncertain. V lost 4 bases and J 4 bases, leaving 17 bases between the germline ends. The CDR3 runs 15 residues. From germline, CDR1 is SGHRS and CDR2 YFSETQ. The CDR3, as DNA: TGCGCCAGCAGCCCCAAAGGAGAGATGGGCACTGAAGCTTTCTTT. It is translated as CASSPKGEMGTEAFF.

In its sample, this clonotype was seen many times. The chain carries TRBV6-5 and TRBJ2-5; 9 bases map to TRBD1. Germline CDR1 and CDR2: MNHEY and SVGAGI. Germline trimming cut 0 bases from V and 0 bases from J; bases unmatched to any gene: 8. The CDR3 has 18 residues. CDR3: CASSYSLGTGPDQETQYF. CDR3 bases: TGTGCCAGCAGTTACTCCCTAGGGACAGGGCCAGACCAAGAGACCCAGTACTTC.

The chain uses TRBV24-1 and TRBJ2-7, with D unclear. In germline, CDR1 is KGHDR, CDR2 SFDVKD. This CDR3 is built from 16 residues. Trimming removed 3 bases at V and 1 base at J, with 15 bases between. The CDR3 loop reads CATSDPARGRSYEQYF. The CDR3 DNA reads as TGTGCCACCAGTGATCCAGCGCGAGGACGGTCCTACGAGCAGTACTTC.

This clonotype appeared a few times. V and J are TRBV20-1 and TRBJ1-5; TRBD1 agrees at 7 bases. Looked up from germline, CDR1 is DFQATT and CDR2 is SNEGSKA (reference sequence). The V segment lost 1 base and the J segment 0 bases; nucleotides outside the gene matches: 6. The CDR3 loop spans 16 amino acids. The CDR3 loop is CSARGQGEDSNQPQHF. CDR3 nucleotide sequence: TGCAGTGCTAGAGGACAGGGAGAAGATAGCAATCAGCCCCAGCATTTT.

Details on this clonotype: This may be a read error, as it is one base from a much larger clone. This chain links TRBV7-3 with TRBJ1-1; TRBD1 might be the D (6 bases). This CDR3 is 13 amino acids long. Germline CDR1 and CDR2: SGHTA and FQGTGA. The CDR3 DNA reads as TGTGCCAACAGCTTGCAGGGGCACACTGAAGCTTTCTTT. Protein product: CANSLQGHTEAFF.

The chain combines TRBV6-2 or TRBV6-3 with TRBJ1-2; no clear D gene. Trimming pared 3 bases from V and 4 bases from J, leaving 9 bases between. Germline CDR1 and CDR2: MNHEY and SVGEGT. The CDR3 length is 13 residues. CDR3 sequence: CASSYAGLYGYTF. Here the CDR3 DNA reads TGTGCCAGCAGTTATGCAGGACTCTATGGCTACACCTTC.

This clonotype was counted only a few times. This clone may be a read error of a much larger clone one base away. V and J are TRBV27 and TRBJ1-2; possibly TRBD1 for D (6 bases). Germline-derived CDR1 and CDR2 are MNHEY and SMNVEV (reference sequence). The CDR3 covers 15 residues. CDR3 sequence reads: CAISLLQDRPYGYTF. DNA of the CDR3: TGTGCCATCAGTTTATTACAGGACAGACCCTATGGCTACACCTTC.

The chain joins TRBV24-1 to TRBJ2-7; D is undetermined. Trimming stripped 2 bases from V and 7 bases from J, with 14 bases between. Germline-derived CDR1 and CDR2 are KGHDR and SFDVKD. The CDR3 covers 14 residues. The CDR3, as DNA: TGTGCCACCAGTGATTCGACGGACGTTGGGGAGCAGTACTTC. Its protein product is CATSDSTDVGEQYF.

This clonotype was detected ten times or more. The J gene is TRBJ1-3, the V gene TRBV27; D might be TRBD1 (5 bases). This CDR3 has 15 amino acids. Looked up from germline, CDR1 is MNHEY and CDR2 is SMNVEV (reference sequence). V was clipped by 4 bases and J by 0 bases, with 10 bases between them. The CDR3 DNA follows: TGTGCCAGCAGTTCCCTAGGGGCCTCTGGAAACACCATATATTTT. Protein product: CASSSLGASGNTIYF.

This clonotype was recorded many times. V and J are TRBV14 and TRBJ2-7; D is possibly TRBD1 or TRBD2 (6 bases each). This CDR3 is built from 15 residues. The V end was cut by 2 bases, the J end by 0 bases, with 11 bases between. Germline V CDR1 and CDR2: SGHDN, FVKESK. CDR3 loop: CASSQKRGDSYEQYF. CDR3 DNA: TGTGCCAGCAGCCAAAAGAGGGGGGACTCCTACGAGCAGTACTTC.

There are many counts of this clonotype. V is TRBV2 and J is TRBJ1-5; no clear D gene. The V and J ends lost 5 bases and 0 bases respectively, with 11 bases between them. This CDR3 spans 15 amino acids. Germline V gene lookup returns CDR1 SNHLY and CDR2 FYNNEI. CDR3 sequence: CASSPGRHSNQPQHF. The CDR3, as DNA: TGTGCCAGCAGTCCCGGACGGCATAGCAATCAGCCCCAGCATTTT. Full variable domain (remainder filled in from reference TRBV2 and TRBJ1-5): EPEVTQTPSHQVTQMGQEVILRCVPISNHLYFYWYRQILGQKVEFLVSFYNNEISEKSEIFDDQFSVERPDGSNFTLKIRSTKLEDSAMYFCASSPGRHSNQPQHFGDGTRLSIL.

The sample holds a few counts of this clonotype. The rearrangement joins TRBV20-1 to TRBJ1-2; D not resolved. The V end was cut by 0 bases, the J end by 0 bases, with 29 bases between. CDR3 length equals 21 residues. The germline gives CDR1 DFQATT, CDR2 SNEGSKA (reference sequence). The CDR3 region is CSARDRDIDSTQLSANYGYTF. CDR3 DNA sequence: TGCAGTGCTAGAGATCGAGATATAGACTCGACACAACTCTCTGCTAACTATGGCTACACCTTC.

This clonotype was seen many times. The V and J genes are TRBV6-5 and TRBJ1-2; D is unclear. V lost 2 bases and J lost 7, with 11 bases in between. The CDR3 contains 13 residues. Germline assignment: CDR1 MNHEY and CDR2 SVGAGI. For the CDR3, the DNA is TGTGCCAGCAGTTACCCGGGAAATGGTGGCTACACCTTC. Translated: CASSYPGNGGYTF.

This clonotype was seen many times. The J gene is TRBJ1-5, the V gene TRBV6-1; tentatively, D is TRBD1 (6 bases). The V gene's germline CDR1 is MNHNS and CDR2 SASEGT. Trimming removed 8 bases from V and 6 bases from J, with 20 bases in between. This CDR3 is 15 amino acids long. This CDR3 is CASQPGGASTQPQHF. CDR3 sequence (DNA): TGTGCCAGCCAACCCGGGGGGGCCTCGACTCAGCCCCAGCATTTT.

This clonotype was seen ten or more times. The chain recombines TRBV24-1 with TRBJ2-5, with 9 nucleotides matching TRBD1. Germline-derived CDR1 and CDR2 are KGHDR and SFDVKD. V was clipped by 10 bases and J by 5 bases; unmatched bases: 7. The CDR3 runs to 13 residues. CDR3 loop: CATQQGAIETQYF. The CDR3 DNA sequence: TGTGCCACTCAACAGGGGGCTATCGAGACCCAGTACTTC.

J is TRBJ1-1 and V is TRBV7-8; D may be TRBD1 (5 bases). Germline CDR1 SGHVS, CDR2 FQNEAQ. The CDR3 runs to 13 residues. Deletions cut 11 bases from V and 1 base from J, with 14 bases between. CDR3 sequence: CAAARGPNTEAFF. CDR3 in DNA: TGTGCCGCGGCTCGGGGCCCGAACACTGAAGCTTTCTTT.

This clonotype was observed many times. The junction differs from germline at one of its ends, possibly a read error. This chain connects TRBV6-1 to TRBJ1-3, with D tentatively TRBD1 (5 bases). CDR1 and CDR2 from the germline V gene are MNHNS and SASEGT. The CDR3 covers 16 residues. The CDR3 coding sequence is TGTGCCGGCAGCAAAAGCCGGGGGTACTCTGGAAACACCATATATTTT. This translates into CAGSKSRGYSGNTIYF.

Ten or more counts support this clonotype. The V and J genes are TRBV20-1 and TRBJ2-7, with 8 bases identical to TRBD2. The CDR3 length is 14 residues. After removal of 2 bases from V and 0 bases from J, the junction contained 3 bases not matched to a gene. CDR1 and CDR2 (germline): DFQATT, SNEGSKA (reference sequence). CDR3 DNA: TGCAGTGCTAGACTTACTAGCGGCTCCTACGAGCAGTACTTC. It encodes CSARLTSGSYEQYF.